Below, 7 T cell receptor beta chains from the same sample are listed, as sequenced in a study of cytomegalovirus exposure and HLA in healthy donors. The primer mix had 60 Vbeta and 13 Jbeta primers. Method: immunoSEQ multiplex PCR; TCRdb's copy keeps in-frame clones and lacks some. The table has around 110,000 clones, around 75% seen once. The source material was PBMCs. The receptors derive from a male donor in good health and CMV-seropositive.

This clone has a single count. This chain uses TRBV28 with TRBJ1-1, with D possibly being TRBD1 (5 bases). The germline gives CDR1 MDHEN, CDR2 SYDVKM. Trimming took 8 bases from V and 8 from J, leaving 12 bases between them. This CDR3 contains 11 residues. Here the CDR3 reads CASAWGVEAFF. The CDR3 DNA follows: TGTGCCAGCGCATGGGGGGTCGAAGCTTTCTTT. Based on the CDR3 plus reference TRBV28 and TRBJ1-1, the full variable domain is DVKVTQSSRYLVKRTGEKVFLECVQDMDHENMFWYRQDPGLGLRLIYFSYDVKMKEKGDIPEGYSVSREKKERFSLILESASTNQTSMYLCASAWGVEAFFGQGTRLTVV.

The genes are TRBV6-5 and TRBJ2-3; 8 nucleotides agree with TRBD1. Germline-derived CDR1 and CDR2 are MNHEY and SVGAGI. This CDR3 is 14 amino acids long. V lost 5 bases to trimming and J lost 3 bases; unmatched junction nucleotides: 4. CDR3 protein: CASSPHRGTDTQYF. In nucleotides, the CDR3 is TGTGCCAGCAGTCCTCACAGGGGGACAGATACGCAGTATTTT.

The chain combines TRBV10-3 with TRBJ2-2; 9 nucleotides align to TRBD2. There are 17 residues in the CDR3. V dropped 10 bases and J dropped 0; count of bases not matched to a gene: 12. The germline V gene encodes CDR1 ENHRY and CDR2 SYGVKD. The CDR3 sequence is CATIKGGLASNTGELFF. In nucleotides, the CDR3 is TGTGCCACGATAAAGGGGGGACTAGCTTCGAACACCGGGGAGCTGTTTTTT.

The CDR3 region has the DNA TGTGCCAGCAGTGTGCAGGGGGGAGGTGGGACTGAAGCTTTCTTT. Its translation is CASSVQGGGGTEAFF. The chain links TRBV2 to TRBJ1-1; 7 bases map to TRBD1. The junction had 10 bases not matched to a gene; V was cut back by 4 bases and J by 5 bases. Germline assignment: CDR1 SNHLY and CDR2 FYNNEI. The CDR3 is 15 residues long.

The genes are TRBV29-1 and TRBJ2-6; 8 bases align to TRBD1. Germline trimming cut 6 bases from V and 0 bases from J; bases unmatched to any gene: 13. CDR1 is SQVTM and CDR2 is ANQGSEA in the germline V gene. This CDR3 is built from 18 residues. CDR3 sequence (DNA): TGCAGCGTGGATGACAGGGGACCGCCCGACTCTGGGGCCAACGTCCTGACTTTC. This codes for CSVDDRGPPDSGANVLTF.

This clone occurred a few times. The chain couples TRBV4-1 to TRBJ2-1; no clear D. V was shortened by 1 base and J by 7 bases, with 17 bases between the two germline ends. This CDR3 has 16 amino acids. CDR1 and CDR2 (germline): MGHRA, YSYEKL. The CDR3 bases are TGCGCCAGCAGCCAAGCGCACGGTGTTAACAGAAATGAGCAGTTCTTC. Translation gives CASSQAHGVNRNEQFF.

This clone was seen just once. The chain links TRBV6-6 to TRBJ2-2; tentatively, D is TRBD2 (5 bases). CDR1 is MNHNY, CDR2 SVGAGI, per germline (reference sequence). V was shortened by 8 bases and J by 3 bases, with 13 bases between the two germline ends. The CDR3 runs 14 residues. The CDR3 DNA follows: TGTGCCAGCGGCGGAACGGGGTACACCGGGGAGCTGTTTTTT. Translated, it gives CASGGTGYTGELFF.